The 7 T cell receptor beta chains presented below share a single source sample, sequenced in a study of radiation and T cells in renal cell carcinoma. Repertoires were generated with immunoSEQ multiplex PCR, while TCRdb's copy carries only in-frame clones and drops some. This sample has around 46,000 clones, with around 83% found just once. The time point is: baseline pretreatment blood. Treatment here: 15 Gy SBRT to primary tumor, nephrectomy 4 weeks later. The material was blood, obtained from a patient whose treatment included radiotherapy and nephrectomy. Receptor source: an older woman with renal cell carcinoma.

This clone was observed a few times. The chain combines TRBV29-1 with TRBJ2-1; either TRBD1 or TRBD2 may supply D (5 bases each). V shed 3 bases and J shed 4 bases, with 13 bases lying between them. This CDR3 comprises 14 residues. CDR1 SQVTM and CDR2 ANQGSEA come from the germline V gene. The chain's CDR3 is CSVDWGSRYNEQFF. The CDR3 nucleotides read TGCAGCGTTGATTGGGGGAGTAGGTACAATGAGCAGTTCTTC.

This clone was detected only a few times. The chain links TRBV7-9 to TRBJ2-2; D gene uncertain. Trimming shortened V by 4 bases and J by 2 bases, and 8 bases separated the two germline ends. CDR1 and CDR2 (germline): SEHNR, FQNEAQ (reference sequence). The CDR3 has 14 amino acids. CDR3 loop: CASSSDGNTGELFF. In DNA, the CDR3 is TGTGCCAGCAGCTCCGACGGAAACACCGGGGAGCTGTTTTTT.

V is TRBV14 and J is TRBJ2-2; tentative D call: TRBD2 (6 bases). CDR3 length equals 20 residues. V gave up 1 base and J gave up 2 bases, with 23 bases separating them. The germline CDR1 and CDR2 sequences are SGHDN and FVKESK. CDR3 in DNA: TGTGCCAGCAGCCAAGGAGGCGTGGGGCCGGGACTTTACAACACCGGGGAGCTGTTTTTT. Translation gives CASSQGGVGPGLYNTGELFF.

The V call is TRBV5-1, the J call TRBJ2-7, with 9 bases matching TRBD2. The CDR3 is 15 residues long. The trim removed 1 base at V and 2 bases at J, leaving 4 bases unmatched. Germline V CDR1 and CDR2: SGHRS, YFSETQ. In DNA, the CDR3 is TGCGCCAGCAGCTTGCTCGAGCGGGGGGCCTACGAGCAGTACTTC. This gives the protein CASSLLERGAYEQYF.

The chain combines TRBV6-5 with TRBJ1-1; 7 bases line up with TRBD1. With 2 bases clipped from V and 4 bases from J, the junction kept 4 bases outside the gene matches. CDR3 length: 14 residues. CDR1 is MNHEY, CDR2 SVGAGI, per germline. The CDR3 nucleotides read TGTGCCAGCAGTTACACCGGACAGGCCACTGAAGCTTTCTTT. It encodes CASSYTGQATEAFF.

This clone turned up a few times. The identical CDR3 is also encoded by other nucleotide sequences in the sample. This chain joins TRBV18 and TRBJ2-7, with D possibly matching TRBD2 (6 bases). V dropped 3 bases and J dropped 5 bases, with 8 bases sitting between them. Germline assignment: CDR1 KGHSH and CDR2 LQKENI. CDR3 length: 12 residues. CDR3 in DNA: TGTGCCAGCTCACCCGCGGGGCACGAGCAGTACTTC. Its translation is CASSPAGHEQYF.

This rearrangement joins TRBV18 to TRBJ1-5, with 7 bases lining up with TRBD1. The CDR3 runs 14 residues. The J segment lost 2 bases and the V segment lost 5 bases, leaving 3 bases of the junction unmatched. Germline V gene lookup returns CDR1 KGHSH and CDR2 LQKENI. The CDR3 sequence is CASSAGGGNQPQHF. The CDR3 bases are TGTGCCAGCTCAGCAGGGGGGGGCAATCAGCCCCAGCATTTT.